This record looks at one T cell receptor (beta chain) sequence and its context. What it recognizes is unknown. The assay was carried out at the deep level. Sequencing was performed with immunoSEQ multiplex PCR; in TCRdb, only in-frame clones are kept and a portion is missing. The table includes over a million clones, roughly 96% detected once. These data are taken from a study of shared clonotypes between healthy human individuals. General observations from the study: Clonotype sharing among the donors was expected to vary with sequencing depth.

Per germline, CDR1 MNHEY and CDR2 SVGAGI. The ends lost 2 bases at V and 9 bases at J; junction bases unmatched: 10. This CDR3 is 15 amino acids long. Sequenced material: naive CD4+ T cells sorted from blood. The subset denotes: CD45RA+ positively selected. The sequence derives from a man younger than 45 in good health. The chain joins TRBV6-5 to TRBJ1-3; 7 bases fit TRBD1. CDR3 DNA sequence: TGTGCCAGCAGTTACGCCGGGACAGCGGGGACCACCATATATTTT. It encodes CASSYAGTAGTTIYF.